This T cell receptor beta chain was sequenced for a study of shared clonotypes between healthy human individuals (dated by TCRdb to about 2020). Regarding the complete study: Three men and a couple of women, aged 18 to 49 years, made up the cohort. For each donor, CD4 naive and CD4 memory were each given three plates, CD8 naive was given two plates, and CD8 memory was given one plate. To estimate repertoire size and how much clonotypes are shared between individuals, the study performed deep sequencing of blood TCR repertoires from 4 to 6 healthy adults. To increase sequencing depth and limit assay-specific biases, TCR repertoire library preparation and sequencing were carried out by different laboratories using diverse techniques. Per donor, leukapheresis produced somewhere between about 0.94 and 9 billion PBMCs.

Summary of the overall study and its limitations: Clonotypes shared by all four sorted-subset donors showed higher generation probabilities than non-shared clonotypes. The small number of donors limited the genetic and exposure-history diversity represented. Sampling was restricted to blood, and TCR repertoires in tissue are likely to differ from TCR repertoires in blood. When several donors were compared, the shared fraction of clonotypes was 5% to 6.5% for naive CD4, 3% to 4% for naive CD8, about 2.5% for memory CD4, and 0.35% to 0.4% for memory CD8. Larger estimated clonotype richness was generally found for naive subsets than for memory subsets. Pairwise subsampling led to the expectation that sequencing depth would affect the degree of clonotype sharing among donors. Even with the large sequencing depth, rarefaction of the sorted-subset datasets indicated that sequencing was incomplete.

For the CD8 naive samples, CD45RO-negative cells were positively selected for CCR7, yielding a CD45RA+CCR7+ population from which TemRA cells were excluded. The donors were healthy, HIV-negative adults with no recently reported acute infections or vaccinations. Every donor was a Caucasian adult living in Nashville, Tennessee, USA. Blood was collected by leukapheresis, and PBMCs were isolated by Ficoll-Histopaque density gradient centrifugation and then cryopreserved in liquid nitrogen vapor phase. Analytical flow cytometry was used to check the purity and quantity of each magnetically sorted T cell population. Genomic DNA was isolated from every sorted fraction and measured by UV absorbance on a Nanodrop 2000c. Using the deep immunoSEQ assay, TCR CDR3 regions were amplified from genomic DNA by multiplex PCR. Genomic DNA extracted from each cell subset was distributed evenly over all wells of several immunoSEQ 96-well plates, and each plate served as one replicate. For sorted subsets, roughly 200 ng genomic DNA, equal to 30,000 to 35,000 T cell genomes, was loaded into each replicate PCR. Purified libraries were quantified with a Qubit 3.0 fluorometer, sized on a Bioanalyzer 2100, and re-quantified with the KAPA Library Quantification kit. Every immunoSEQ 96-well plate was sequenced on a separate single-read 150-cycle Illumina NextSeq 550 flow cell. Per the original workflow: Because the immunoSEQ output held only junctional sequences and lacked quality scores, the filtering could not match the filtering applied to full-length reads. Sequences were annotated with PyIR, a Python wrapper for IgBLAST v1.9, and V/J genes and CDR3 were assigned using IMGT germline references. Reads were filtered out if the reads had weak V/J assignments (E-value above 1e-6), no CDR3, stop codons, out-of-frame junctions, or ambiguous translated residues. V3J clonotypes were defined as sequences sharing the same inferred V gene, J gene, and CDR3 amino acid sequence. Percentage overlap between repertoires was computed as shared unique clonotypes divided by the size of the smaller repertoire. RTK rarefaction, the Chao1 estimator, and Recon v2.1 estimates of unobserved clonotypes were used to assess repertoire richness. For all TCRbeta clonotypes obtained by the gDNA method from a handful of donors, generation probabilities were computed with OLGA. TCRdb re-hosts the immuneACCESS table, in-frame sequences only. Its copies lack some clones; in the studies checked, an unresolved V gene accounts for under half of them, and the cause for the rest is not known. The V and J calls and clone size come from that table; D and trimming were worked out from the DNA. This sample gives some 2.1 million clones in total; roughly 94% of them show up just once. Around 1.1% of the sample rests with the top ten.

The CDR3 numbers 13 residues from cysteine through phenylalanine. The only DNA kept is the CDR3, 39 bases in frame from the first base. Trimming at the junction amounts to 0 bases on V and 4 bases on J, and the germline ends lie 5 bases apart. CDR1 and CDR2 were assigned from the germline V gene (reference sequence) as LNHNV and YYDKDF. Remarks on this clone: Its antigen is not yet known. Per-nucleotide qualities are absent, and no much larger clonotype sits a single base away.

The sample comprised naive CD8+ T cells sorted from blood. The cell subset or site label corresponds to: CD45RA+CCR7+. This sequence was found in a man younger than 35 in good health. The chain employs TRBV15 and TRBJ2-3, with no confident D gene call. The DNA is as follows: TGTGCCACCAGCAGAGATATCCCAGATACGCAGTATTTT. It encodes CATSRDIPDTQYF.